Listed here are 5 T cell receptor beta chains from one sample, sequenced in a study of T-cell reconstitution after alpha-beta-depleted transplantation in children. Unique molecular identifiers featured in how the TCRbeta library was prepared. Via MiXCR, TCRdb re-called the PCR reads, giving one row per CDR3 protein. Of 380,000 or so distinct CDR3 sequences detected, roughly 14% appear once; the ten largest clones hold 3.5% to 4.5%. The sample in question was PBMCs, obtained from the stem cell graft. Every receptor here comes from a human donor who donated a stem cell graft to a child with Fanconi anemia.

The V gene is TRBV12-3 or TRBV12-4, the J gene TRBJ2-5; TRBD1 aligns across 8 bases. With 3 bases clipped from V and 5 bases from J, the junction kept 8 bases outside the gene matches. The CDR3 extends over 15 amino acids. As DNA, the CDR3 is TGTGCCAGCAGTTTGCACAGGGGGTTCGGGGAGACCCAGTACTTC. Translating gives CASSLHRGFGETQYF.

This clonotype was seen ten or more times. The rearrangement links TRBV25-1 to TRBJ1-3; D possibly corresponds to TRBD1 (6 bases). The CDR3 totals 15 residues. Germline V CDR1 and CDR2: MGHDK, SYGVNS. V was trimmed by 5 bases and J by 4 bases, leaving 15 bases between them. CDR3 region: CASSPLTDRGNTIYF. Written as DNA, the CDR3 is TGTGCCAGCAGTCCCCTCACCGACAGGGGAAACACCATATATTTT. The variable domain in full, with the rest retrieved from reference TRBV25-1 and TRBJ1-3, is EADIYQTPRYLVIGTGKKITLECSQTMGHDKMYWYQQDPGMELHLIHYSYGVNSTEKGDLSSESTVSRIRTEHFPLTLESARPSHTSQYLCASSPLTDRGNTIYFGEGSWLTVV.

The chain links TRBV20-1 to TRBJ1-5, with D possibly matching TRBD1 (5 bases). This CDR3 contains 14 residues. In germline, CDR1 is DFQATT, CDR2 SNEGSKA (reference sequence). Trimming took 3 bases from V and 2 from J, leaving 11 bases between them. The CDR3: CSASRATGNQPQHF. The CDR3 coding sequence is TGCAGTGCTAGCAGGGCGACGGGCAATCAGCCCCAGCATTTT.

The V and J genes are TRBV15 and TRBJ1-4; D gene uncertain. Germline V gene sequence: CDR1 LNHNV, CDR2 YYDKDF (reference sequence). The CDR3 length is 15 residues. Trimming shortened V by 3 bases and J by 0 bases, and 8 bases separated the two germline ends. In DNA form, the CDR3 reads TGTGCCACCAGCAGCCGGGCCGCAACTAATGAAAAACTGTTTTTT. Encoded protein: CATSSRAATNEKLFF.

CDR3 loop: CASSLTGEEGTEAFF. DNA of the CDR3: TGCGCCAGCAGCCTTACAGGGGAGGAGGGCACTGAAGCTTTCTTT. This chain connects TRBV5-1 to TRBJ1-1, with TRBD1 matching over 7 bases. There are 15 residues in the CDR3. Germline V lookup: CDR1 SGHRS, CDR2 YFSETQ. V dropped 4 bases and J dropped 4; count of bases not matched to a gene: 10.